This TCR beta chain was recovered during a study of blood T cell repertoires in COVID-19. Overall study: The origin of the acute and convalescent COVID-19 samples was the United States, Italy and Spain.

Trimming cost V 2 bases and J 3 bases, with 11 bases left between them. Germline V gene data show CDR1 as SGHRS and CDR2 as YFSETQ. The CDR3 contains 14 residues. Those who participated ranged in age from about 18 to 89 years and resided in about two dozen US areas. Cohorts were based on clinical histories the participants reported. As originally analysed: Reference gene primers were amplified, and this amplification served to estimate nucleated cell counts. Generated by immunoSEQ multiplex PCR, the TCRdb table keeps only in-frame clones and is missing some. That table gives V, J and clone size, and the DNA gave D and trimming. The sample has about 190,000 clones; about 81% are singletons.

The V and J genes are TRBV5-1 and TRBJ1-2; D uncertain. The sequenced material came from PBMCs or T cells enriched from blood (not recorded which). The clonotype was recovered from a woman under 40 who had recovered from COVID-19. CDR3 sequence: CASSFSGSDYGYTF. DNA for the CDR3: TGCGCCAGCAGCTTCTCGGGGTCTGACTATGGCTACACCTTC.